Listed below are T cell receptor beta chains from one sample, sequenced in a study of control samples from healthy donors and cancer patients. Sequencing was performed with immunoSEQ multiplex PCR; in TCRdb, only in-frame clones are kept and a portion is missing. The sample includes about 170,000 clones, about 90% of them seen just once. The specimen was blood. Receptor source: a man between 25 and 39 years old in good health. Each CDR3 is given with its conserved first and last residue. The D gene is left open where the match is weak. The size entry is marked missing in some rows and otherwise reads once, few, many or a size class.

V gene	CDR3 length	clone size	J gene	D gene	CDR3 DNA	CDR3 protein
TRBV24-1	16	.	TRBJ1-4	.	TGTGCCACCAGTGATTCCTCCGTAGGGGATGGTGAAAAACTGTTTTTT	CATSDSSVGDGEKLFF
TRBV19	16	once	TRBJ1-5	.	TGTGCCAGTAGTATTAGCGACACCGGAGGTAATCAGCCCCAGCATTTT	CASSISDTGGNQPQHF
TRBV4-2	17	.	TRBJ2-1	TRBD2	TGTGCCAGCAGCCAAGCGAGCGGACTAGCGGGAGAGAATGAGCAGTTCTTC	CASSQASGLAGENEQFF
TRBV7-8	15	once	TRBJ1-1	.	TGTGCCAGCAGCCCCGGCGGCGAAAAACGAACCAAAGCTTTCTTT	CASSPGGEKRTKAFF
TRBV7-2	13	once	TRBJ2-3	.	TGTGCCAGCAGCTTAGGCGGGACTGATACGCAGTATTTT	CASSLGGTDTQYF
TRBV5-4	13	.	TRBJ1-2	TRBD1	TGTGCCAGCAGCTCGAAGGGGGCGGAGGGCTACACCTTC	CASSSKGAEGYTF
TRBV2	13	.	TRBJ1-1	.	TGTGCCAGCAGTTCAGGGGTGGGCACTGAAGCTTTCTTT	CASSSGVGTEAFF
TRBV5-4	18	once	TRBJ2-7	TRBD2	TGTGCCAGCAGCTTCAGTACTAGCGGGGAGGGGGGGGCCTACGAGCAGTACTTC	CASSFSTSGEGGAYEQYF
TRBV19	15	.	TRBJ1-5	.	TGTGCCAGTAGTACGACGGCGGGCGGCAATCAGCCCCAGCATTTT	CASSTTAGGNQPQHF
TRBV30	14	once	TRBJ1-5	.	TGTGCCTGGAGTGTATCGGGTGGGAGTCAGCCCCAGCATTTT	CAWSVSGGSQPQHF
TRBV14	17	.	TRBJ1-4	.	TGTGCCAGCAGCCAAGGGGCCTGGGGAGGCACTAATGAAAAACTGTTTTTT	CASSQGAWGGTNEKLFF
TRBV6-5	14	.	TRBJ2-1	.	TGTGCCAGCAAGATAGCGAGCTCCTACAATGAGCAGTTCTTC	CASKIASSYNEQFF
TRBV11-2	15	.	TRBJ2-1	.	TGTGCCAGCAGCTTAGGACTGAGGGGCGACAATGAGCAGTTCTTC	CASSLGLRGDNEQFF
TRBV3-1/TRBV3-2	13	.	TRBJ1-5	.	TGTGCCAGCAGCCAAGATAGGGATCAGCCCCAGCATTTT	CASSQDRDQPQHF
TRBV12-3/TRBV12-4	12	.	TRBJ1-6	.	TGTGCCAGCAAGCAAGCGGGATCACCCCTCCACTTT	CASKQAGSPLHF
TRBV19	16	once	TRBJ2-1	TRBD2	TGTGCCAGTAGTATATTGGCGGGAGGGGGGTACAATGAGCAGTTCTTC	CASSILAGGGYNEQFF
TRBV7-3	15	.	TRBJ1-1	.	TGTGCCAGCAGCCCCTCACCGACAGTAAACACTGAAGCTTTCTTT	CASSPSPTVNTEAFF
TRBV18	18	.	TRBJ1-4	TRBD1	TGTGCCAGCTCCCCCTCTACCGGACAGGGAATACGGAATGAAAAACTGTTTTTT	CASSPSTGQGIRNEKLFF
TRBV5-1	15	.	TRBJ1-1	.	TGCGCCAGCAGCTTGGGATATGACAGATCCACTGAAGCTTTCTTT	CASSLGYDRSTEAFF
TRBV7-7	14	.	TRBJ2-5	.	TGTGCCAGCAGCTTAGACAGGGTAGGGGAGACCCAGTACTTC	CASSLDRVGETQYF
TRBV9	16	.	TRBJ2-7	TRBD2	TGTGCCAGCAGCGTAGAAGGGGAGGGACTAGCTGAAGAGCAGTACTTC	CASSVEGEGLAEEQYF
TRBV11-3	19	.	TRBJ2-1	.	TGTGCCAGCAGCTTAGTCCCCTCTGTGGGGACATGGGGCGTAAATGAGCAGTTCTTC	CASSLVPSVGTWGVNEQFF
TRBV28	14	.	TRBJ1-3	.	TGTGCCAGCAGCACCGATAGCTCTGGAAACACCATATATTTT	CASSTDSSGNTIYF
TRBV2	12	.	TRBJ2-7	.	TGTGCCAGCAGCACGGGGAGCTACGAGCAGTACTTC	CASSTGSYEQYF
TRBV27	13	.	TRBJ1-5	.	TGTGCCAGCAGTTTAGGGGTCAATCAGCCCCAGCATTTT	CASSLGVNQPQHF
TRBV7-3	15	once	TRBJ2-3	.	TGTGCCAGCAGCCCTGGGAGAGGGAGCACAGATACGCAGTATTTT	CASSPGRGSTDTQYF
TRBV7-8	13	.	TRBJ2-5	TRBD1	TGTGCCAGCAGCATAGGGGGCGAGGGGACCCAGTACTTC	CASSIGGEGTQYF
TRBV7-6	13	.	TRBJ2-1	.	TGTGCCAGCAGCCTAACTAGCAACAATGAGCAGTTCTTC	CASSLTSNNEQFF
TRBV7-3	13	.	TRBJ2-5	TRBD1	TGTGCCAGCAGCCCCGGGACAGGGGAGACCCAGTACTTC	CASSPGTGETQYF
TRBV6-5	15	.	TRBJ1-6	.	TGTGCCAGCAAGCTAAAGGGTGGGAGGGATTCACCCCTCCACTTT	CASKLKGGRDSPLHF
TRBV12-3/TRBV12-4	13	.	TRBJ1-6	.	TGTGCCAGCACCCGGGACATTAATTCACCCCTCCACTTT	CASTRDINSPLHF
TRBV5-1	14	.	TRBJ1-6	.	TGCGCCAGCAGCCGGCCGGATGATCTTTCACCCCTCCACTTT	CASSRPDDLSPLHF
TRBV25-1	17	.	TRBJ2-3	TRBD2	TGTGCCAGCAGTGGAAGACTAGCGGGAGAGGGCCAAGATACGCAGTATTTT	CASSGRLAGEGQDTQYF
TRBV5-4	12	.	TRBJ2-1	.	TGTGCCAGCAGCTCTGGACGTTATGAGCAGTTCTTC	CASSSGRYEQFF
TRBV6-5	14	.	TRBJ1-2	.	TGTGCCAGCAGTTACTCGACGACCAACTATGGCTACACCTTC	CASSYSTTNYGYTF
TRBV6-5	14	.	TRBJ1-1	TRBD1	TGTGCCAGCACGGGGACAGGGGCCGTAGATGAAGCTTTCTTT	CASTGTGAVDEAFF
TRBV4-3	15	.	TRBJ1-2	.	TGCGCCAGCAGCCAAGCTTGGTCAGGAGAATATGGCTACACCTTC	CASSQAWSGEYGYTF
TRBV4-1	15	.	TRBJ2-7	TRBD1	TGCGCCAGCAGCCAGACCGGGACAGGGACCTACGAGCAGTACTTC	CASSQTGTGTYEQYF
TRBV19	16	.	TRBJ2-6	.	TGTGCCAGTAGAACAGGGGAGGGGGCTGGGGCCAACGTCCTGACTTTC	CASRTGEGAGANVLTF
TRBV7-2	15	.	TRBJ2-3	.	TGTGCCAGCAGCTTAAGTTCCCGCGGGACAGATACGCAGTATTTT	CASSLSSRGTDTQYF
TRBV28	14	.	TRBJ1-4	.	TGTGCCAGCAGTTCGCGAGGGGGGTCCCTGGAACTGTTTTTT	CASSSRGGSLELFF